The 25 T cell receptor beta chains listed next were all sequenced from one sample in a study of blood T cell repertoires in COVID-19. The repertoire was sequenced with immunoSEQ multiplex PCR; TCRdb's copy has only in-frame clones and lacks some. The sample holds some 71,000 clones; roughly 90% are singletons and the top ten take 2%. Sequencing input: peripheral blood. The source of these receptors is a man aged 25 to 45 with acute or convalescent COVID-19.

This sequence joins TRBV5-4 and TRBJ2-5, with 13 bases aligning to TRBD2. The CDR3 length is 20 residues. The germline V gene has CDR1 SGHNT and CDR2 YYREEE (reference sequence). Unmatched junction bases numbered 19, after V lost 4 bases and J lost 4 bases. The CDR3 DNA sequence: TGTGCCAGCAGCCATTGGGAACCTACTAGCGGGAGGGCCGGAAGAGAGACCCAGTACTTC. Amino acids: CASSHWEPTSGRAGRETQYF.

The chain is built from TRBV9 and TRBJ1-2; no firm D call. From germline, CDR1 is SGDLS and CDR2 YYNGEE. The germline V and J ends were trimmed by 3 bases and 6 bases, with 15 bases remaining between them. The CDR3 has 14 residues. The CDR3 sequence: CASSAYQAFDGYTF. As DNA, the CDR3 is TGTGCCAGCAGCGCCTATCAGGCTTTCGATGGCTACACCTTC.

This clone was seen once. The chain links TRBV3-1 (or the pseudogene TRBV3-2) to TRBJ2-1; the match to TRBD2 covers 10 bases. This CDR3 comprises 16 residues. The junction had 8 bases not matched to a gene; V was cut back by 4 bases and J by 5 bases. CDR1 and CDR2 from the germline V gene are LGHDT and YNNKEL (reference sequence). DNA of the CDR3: TGTGCCAGCAGCCCTTACCCTAGCGGGGGTAACAATGAGCAGTTCTTC. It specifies CASSPYPSGGNNEQFF.

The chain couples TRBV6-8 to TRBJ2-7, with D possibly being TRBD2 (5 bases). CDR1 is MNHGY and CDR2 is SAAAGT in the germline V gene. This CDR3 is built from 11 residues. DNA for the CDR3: TGTGTCAGTAGGTCGGGGAACGAGCAGTACTTC. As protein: CVSRSGNEQYF.

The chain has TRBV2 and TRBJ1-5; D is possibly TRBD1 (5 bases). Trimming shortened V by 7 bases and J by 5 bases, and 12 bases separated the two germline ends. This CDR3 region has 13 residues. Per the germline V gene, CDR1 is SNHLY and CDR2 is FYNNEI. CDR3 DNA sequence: TGTGCCAGCAACACCGGGGGGGATCAGCCCCAGCATTTT. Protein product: CASNTGGDQPQHF. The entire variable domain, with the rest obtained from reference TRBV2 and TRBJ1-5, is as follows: EPEVTQTPSHQVTQMGQEVILRCVPISNHLYFYWYRQILGQKVEFLVSFYNNEISEKSEIFDDQFSVERPDGSNFTLKIRSTKLEDSAMYFCASNTGGDQPQHFGDGTRLSIL.

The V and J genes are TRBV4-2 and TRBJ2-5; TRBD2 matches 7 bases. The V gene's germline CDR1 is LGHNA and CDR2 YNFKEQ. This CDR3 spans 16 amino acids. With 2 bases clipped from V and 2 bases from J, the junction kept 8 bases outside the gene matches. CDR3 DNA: TGTGCCAGCAGCCAATTATTGGGGGGGGATCAAGAGACCCAGTACTTC. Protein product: CASSQLLGGDQETQYF.

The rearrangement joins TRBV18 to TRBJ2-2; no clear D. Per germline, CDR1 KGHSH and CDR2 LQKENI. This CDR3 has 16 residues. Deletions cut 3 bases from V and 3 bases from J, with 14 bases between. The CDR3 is CASSPRSGSHTGELFF. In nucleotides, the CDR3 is TGTGCCAGCTCACCCCGTTCAGGCAGTCACACCGGGGAGCTGTTTTTT.

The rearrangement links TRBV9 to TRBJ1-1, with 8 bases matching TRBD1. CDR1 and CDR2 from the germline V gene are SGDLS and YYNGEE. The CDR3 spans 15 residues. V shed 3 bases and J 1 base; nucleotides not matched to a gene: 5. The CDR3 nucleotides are TGTGCCAGCAGCGAGGGGACAGGTCCGAACACTGAAGCTTTCTTT. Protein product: CASSEGTGPNTEAFF.

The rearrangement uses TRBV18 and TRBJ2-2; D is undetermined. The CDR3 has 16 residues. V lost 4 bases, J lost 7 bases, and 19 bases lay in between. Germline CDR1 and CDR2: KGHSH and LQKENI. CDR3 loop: CASSQTRSTTGGELFF. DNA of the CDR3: TGTGCCAGCTCACAAACCCGCAGTACCACGGGCGGGGAGCTGTTTTTT.

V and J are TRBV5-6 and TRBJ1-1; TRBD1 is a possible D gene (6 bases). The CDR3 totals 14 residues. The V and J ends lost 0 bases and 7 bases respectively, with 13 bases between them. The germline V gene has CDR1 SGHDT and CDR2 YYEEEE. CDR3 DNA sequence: TGTGCCAGCAGCTTGGGGACGGGACACAGTGAAGCTTTCTTT. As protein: CASSLGTGHSEAFF.

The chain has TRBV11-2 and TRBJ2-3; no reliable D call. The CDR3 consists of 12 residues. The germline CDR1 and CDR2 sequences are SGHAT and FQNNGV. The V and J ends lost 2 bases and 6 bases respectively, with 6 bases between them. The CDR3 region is CASSLNMDTQYF. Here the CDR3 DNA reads TGTGCCAGCAGCTTAAATATGGATACGCAGTATTTT.

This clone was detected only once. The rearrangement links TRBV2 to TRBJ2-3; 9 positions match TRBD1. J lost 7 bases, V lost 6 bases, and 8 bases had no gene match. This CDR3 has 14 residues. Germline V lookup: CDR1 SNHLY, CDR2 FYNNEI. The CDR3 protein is CASSSGQGMYTQYF. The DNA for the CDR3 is TGTGCCAGCAGCTCGGGACAGGGCATGTATACGCAGTATTTT. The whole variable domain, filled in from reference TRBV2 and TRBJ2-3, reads EPEVTQTPSHQVTQMGQEVILRCVPISNHLYFYWYRQILGQKVEFLVSFYNNEISEKSEIFDDQFSVERPDGSNFTLKIRSTKLEDSAMYFCASSSGQGMYTQYFGPGTRLTVL.

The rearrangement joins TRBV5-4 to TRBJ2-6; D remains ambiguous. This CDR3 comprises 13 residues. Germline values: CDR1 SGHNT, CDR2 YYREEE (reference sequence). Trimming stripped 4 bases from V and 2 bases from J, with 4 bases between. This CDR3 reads CASSPAGANVLTF. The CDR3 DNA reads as TGTGCCAGCAGCCCTGCTGGGGCCAACGTCCTGACTTTC.

The CDR3 spells CATSRALTSYNEQFF. CDR3 nucleotide sequence: TGTGCCACCAGCAGAGCACTGACTTCCTACAATGAGCAGTTCTTC. The V gene is TRBV15, the J gene TRBJ2-1; no firm D call. Germline CDR1 is LNHNV and CDR2 is YYDKDF (reference sequence). The CDR3 is 15 residues long. V dropped 1 base and J dropped 1 base, with 8 bases sitting between them. The full variable domain, rest sourced from reference TRBV15 and TRBJ2-1, is DAMVIQNPRYQVTQFGKPVTLSCSQTLNHNVMYWYQQKSSQAPKLLFHYYDKDFNNEADTPDNFQSRRPNTSFCFLDIRSPGLGDTAMYLCATSRALTSYNEQFFGPGTRLTVL.

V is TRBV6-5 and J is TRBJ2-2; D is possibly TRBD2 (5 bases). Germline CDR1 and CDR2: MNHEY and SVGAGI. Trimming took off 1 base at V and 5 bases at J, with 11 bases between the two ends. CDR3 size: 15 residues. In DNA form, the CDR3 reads TGTGCCAGCAGTTACTATGGACCGGGGACCGGGGAGCTGTTTTTT. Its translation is CASSYYGPGTGELFF.

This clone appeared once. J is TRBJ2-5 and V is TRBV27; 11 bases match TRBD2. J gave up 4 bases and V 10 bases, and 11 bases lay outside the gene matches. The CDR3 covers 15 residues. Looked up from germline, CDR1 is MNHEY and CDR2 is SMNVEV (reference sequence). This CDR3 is CATKGASGRRETQYF. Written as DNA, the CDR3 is TGTGCCACCAAAGGGGCTAGCGGGAGGAGAGAGACCCAGTACTTC.

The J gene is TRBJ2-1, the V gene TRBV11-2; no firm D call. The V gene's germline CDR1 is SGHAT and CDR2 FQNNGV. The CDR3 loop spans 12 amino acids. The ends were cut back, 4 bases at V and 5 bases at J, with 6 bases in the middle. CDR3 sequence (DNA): TGTGCCAGCAGCTCAATAGACAATGAGCAGTTCTTC. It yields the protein CASSSIDNEQFF.

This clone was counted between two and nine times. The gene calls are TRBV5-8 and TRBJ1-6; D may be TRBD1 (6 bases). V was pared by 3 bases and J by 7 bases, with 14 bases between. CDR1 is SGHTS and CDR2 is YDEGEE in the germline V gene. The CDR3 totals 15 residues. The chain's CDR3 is CASSSRITGNSPLHF. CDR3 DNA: TGTGCCAGCAGCTCACGGATAACAGGGAATTCACCCCTCCACTTT.

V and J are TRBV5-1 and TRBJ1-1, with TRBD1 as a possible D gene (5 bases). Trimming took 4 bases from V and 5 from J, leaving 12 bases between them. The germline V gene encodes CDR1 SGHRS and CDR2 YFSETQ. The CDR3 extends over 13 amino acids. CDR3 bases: TGCGCCAGCAGCCCCTCAGGGTATACTGAAGCTTTCTTT. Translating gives CASSPSGYTEAFF.

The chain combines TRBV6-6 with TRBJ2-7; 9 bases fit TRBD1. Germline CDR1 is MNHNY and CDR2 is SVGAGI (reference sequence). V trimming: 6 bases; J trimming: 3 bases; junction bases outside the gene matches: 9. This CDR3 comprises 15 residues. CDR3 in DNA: TGTGCCAGCAGCCACAGGGGGCGTCCCAACTACGAGCAGTACTTC. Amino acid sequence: CASSHRGRPNYEQYF.

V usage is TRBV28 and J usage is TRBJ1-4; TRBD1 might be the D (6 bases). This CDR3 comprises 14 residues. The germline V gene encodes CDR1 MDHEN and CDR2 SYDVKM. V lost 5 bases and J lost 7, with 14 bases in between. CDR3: CASSRQGFGEKLFF. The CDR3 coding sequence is TGTGCCAGCAGTCGGCAGGGGTTTGGTGAAAAACTGTTTTTT. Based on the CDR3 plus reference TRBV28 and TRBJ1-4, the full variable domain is DVKVTQSSRYLVKRTGEKVFLECVQDMDHENMFWYRQDPGLGLRLIYFSYDVKMKEKGDIPEGYSVSREKKERFSLILESASTNQTSMYLCASSRQGFGEKLFFGSGTQLSVL.

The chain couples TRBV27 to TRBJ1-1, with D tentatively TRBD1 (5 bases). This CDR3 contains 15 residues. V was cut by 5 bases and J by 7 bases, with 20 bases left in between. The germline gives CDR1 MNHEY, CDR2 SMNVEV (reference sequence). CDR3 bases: TGTGCCAGCAGTCCCCTCAATCCGGCAGACAGTGAAGCTTTCTTT. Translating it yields CASSPLNPADSEAFF.

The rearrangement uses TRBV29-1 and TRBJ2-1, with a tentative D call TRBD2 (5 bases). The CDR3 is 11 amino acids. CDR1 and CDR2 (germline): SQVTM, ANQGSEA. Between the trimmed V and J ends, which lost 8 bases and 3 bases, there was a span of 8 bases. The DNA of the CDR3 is TGCAGCTTACGGGGCTACAATGAGCAGTTCTTC. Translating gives CSLRGYNEQFF.

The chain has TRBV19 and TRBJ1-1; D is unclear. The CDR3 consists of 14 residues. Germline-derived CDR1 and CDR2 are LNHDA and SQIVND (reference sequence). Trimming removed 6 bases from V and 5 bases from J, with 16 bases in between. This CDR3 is CASSLTGPWTEAFF. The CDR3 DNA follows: TGTGCCAGTAGCCTTACCGGTCCCTGGACTGAAGCTTTCTTT.

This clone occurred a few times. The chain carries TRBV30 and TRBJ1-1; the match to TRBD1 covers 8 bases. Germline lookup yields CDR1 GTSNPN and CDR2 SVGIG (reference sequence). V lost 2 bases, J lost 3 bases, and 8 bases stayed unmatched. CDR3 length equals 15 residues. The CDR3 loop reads CAWSFRDRPYTEAFF. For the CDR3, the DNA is TGTGCCTGGAGTTTCCGGGACAGGCCCTACACTGAAGCTTTCTTT. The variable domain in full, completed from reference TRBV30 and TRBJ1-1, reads SQTIHQWPATLVQPVGSPLSLECTVEGTSNPNLYWYRQAAGRGLQLLFYSVGIGQISSEVPQNLSASRPQDRQFILSSKKLLLSDSGFYLCAWSFRDRPYTEAFFGQGTRLTVV.